The entry that follows covers one TCR beta chain sequence. The antigen is not known. Healthy HIV-negative adults without recent acute infections or vaccinations served as donors. These data come from a study of shared clonotypes between healthy human individuals. As for the study in general: The cohort had two women and three men, ages 18 to 49. Findings of the study overall: Between four donors, naive CD4 clonotypes were shared at a level of about 5%. Relative to their counterparts shared across all four donors, non-shared clonotypes exhibited diminished generation probabilities.

TCRdb's copy holds only in-frame clones and misses some; the assay was immunoSEQ multiplex PCR. Of about 1 million clones listed, 78% were seen once; the top ten hold more than 0.5%. Sequences were obtained from memory CD4+ T cells from PBMCs. Stated subset: CD45RA-negative fraction. This TCR was recovered from a man between 18 and 35 years old in good health. Some clones in this sample may be carry-over from other donors' samples.

The CDR3 loop is CASSSGSQVSGNTIYF. CDR3 sequence (DNA): TGTGCCAGCAGCTCCGGGAGTCAAGTCTCTGGAAACACCATATATTTT. This sequence joins TRBV5-4 and TRBJ1-3; D is unclear. Looked up from germline, CDR1 is SGHNT and CDR2 is YYREEE (reference sequence). This CDR3 is 16 amino acids long. V lost 3 bases to trimming and J lost 0 bases, with 13 bases between them.